The 21 T cell receptor beta chains given below trace back to one sample, sequenced in a study of glioma-infiltrating T cells. Using RNA template, CDR3s of TCR alpha and beta were amplified with iRepertoire arm-PCR. TCRdb independently ran MiXCR on the multiplex PCR reads; one entry per CDR3 protein. Of around 10,000 distinct CDR3 sequences detected, roughly 61% appear once; the ten largest clones hold 20% to 25%. Sequences were obtained from glioma tissue, nonneoplastic brain tissue, or PBMCs (not recorded which). The receptors originated from a human donor with low-grade glioma or glioblastoma, undergoing nonglioma brain surgery, or in good health (not recorded which).

For this clonotype: The junction does not match germline at one end; this may be a read error. This chain uses TRBV28 with TRBJ1-5; the D gene is possibly TRBD1 (5 bases). Germline V lookup: CDR1 MDHEN, CDR2 SYDVKM. CDR3 size: 15 residues. DNA for the CDR3: TGTACCAGCAGTTTTCAGGGTAGAAGAAATCAGCCCCAGCATTTT. Translation: CTSSFQGRRNQPQHF. Looking up the rest from reference TRBV28 and TRBJ1-5 gives the full variable domain: DVKVTQSSRYLVKRTGEKVFLECVQDMDHENMFWYRQDPGLGLRLIYFSYDVKMKEKGDIPEGYSVSREKKERFSLILESASTNQTSMYLCTSSFQGRRNQPQHFGDGTRLSIL.

The chain uses TRBV28 and TRBJ1-1; TRBD1 matches 9 bases. The germline V gene encodes CDR1 MDHEN and CDR2 SYDVKM. This CDR3 contains 14 residues. After removal of 9 bases from V and 7 bases from J, the junction contained 12 bases not matched to a gene. CDR3 nucleotide sequence: TGTGCCAGTATAAGGGACAGGGCTACGGTTGAAGCTTTCTTT. It codes for CASIRDRATVEAFF.

Worth noting for this clonotype: The junction departs from the called germline gene at one end, perhaps through a read error. This chain joins TRBV20-1 and TRBJ2-1; D might be TRBD2 (6 bases). CDR3 length: 14 residues. Germline V gene sequence: CDR1 DFQATT, CDR2 SNEGSKA (reference sequence). CDR3 region: CIASSIGRRNEQFF. Here the CDR3 DNA reads TGCATTGCTAGTTCTATCGGGAGAAGGAATGAGCAGTTCTTC.

Remarks on this clonotype: Compared with germline, one end of the junction differs, possibly owing to a read error. The chain carries TRBV19 and TRBJ2-1; D is perhaps TRBD2 (6 bases). In germline, CDR1 is LNHDA, CDR2 SQIVND (reference sequence). The CDR3 totals 14 residues. The chain's CDR3 is CASSIGLASNGQFF. DNA of the CDR3: TGTGCCAGTAGTATCGGCCTAGCGAGCAATGGGCAGTTCTTC. The whole variable domain, filled in from reference TRBV19 and TRBJ2-1, reads DGGITQSPKYLFRKEGQNVTLSCEQNLNHDAMYWYRQDPGQGLRLIYYSQIVNDFQKGDIAEGYSVSREKKESFPLTVTSAQKNPTAFYLCASSIGLASNGQFFGPGTRLTVL.

Concerning this clonotype: The junction differs from germline at one of its ends, possibly a read error. This chain uses TRBV27 with TRBJ2-2; TRBD1 agrees at 8 bases. The CDR3 loop spans 15 amino acids. Germline V gene sequence: CDR1 MNHEY, CDR2 SMNVEV (reference sequence). CDR3 DNA: TGTGCCAGCAGTACTCCAGGGGGCTACACCGGGGAGATGTTTTTC. Protein product: CASSTPGGYTGEMFF.

As concerns this clonotype: A much larger clonotype is one base distant, so this may be a read error. The V and J genes are TRBV6-4 and TRBJ1-1, with 7 positions matching TRBD1. The CDR3 runs to 13 residues. Germline trimming cut 10 bases from V and 3 bases from J; bases unmatched to any gene: 8. Germline CDR1 MRHNA, CDR2 SNTAGT. The DNA of the CDR3 is TGTGCCATCAGAGCCACAGGGGACACTGAAGCTTTCTTT. It is translated as CAIRATGDTEAFF.

This clonotype appeared many times. J is TRBJ2-2 and V is TRBV14; D gene uncertain. This CDR3 has 13 residues. Germline CDR1 reads SGHDN; CDR2 reads FVKESK. Trimming left V 4 bases short and J 6 bases short, with 9 bases between. As DNA, the CDR3 is TGTGCCAGCAGCCCCGATCGGGCCGGGGAGCTGTTTTTT. It translates to CASSPDRAGELFF.

Comment on this clonotype: One junction end does not reproduce the germline sequence, and a read error may be involved. The chain links TRBV6-2 or TRBV6-3 to TRBJ2-5; D is perhaps TRBD1 (5 bases). This CDR3 comprises 12 residues. From germline, CDR1 is MNHEY and CDR2 SVGEGT. CDR3 coding DNA: TGTGCCAGCAGGATCGGACAAGAGACCCAGTGCTTC. Amino acid sequence: CASRIGQETQCF.

This clonotype was recorded once. The chain has TRBV7-2 and TRBJ2-7; TRBD2 aligns across 8 bases. The CDR3 is 15 amino acids. After removal of 3 bases from V and 3 bases from J, the junction contained 7 bases not matched to a gene. Germline loops: CDR1 SGHTA, CDR2 FQGNSA. CDR3 in amino acids: CASSLAGGLYYEQYF. In DNA, the CDR3 is TGTGCCAGCAGCTTGGCGGGAGGTCTCTACTACGAGCAGTACTTC. The full variable domain, completed using reference TRBV7-2 and TRBJ2-7, is GAGVSQSPSNKVTEKGKDVELRCDPISGHTALYWYRQSLGQGLEFLIYFQGNSAPDKSGLPSDRFSAERTGGSVSTLTIQRTQQEDSAVYLCASSLAGGLYYEQYFGPGTRLTVT.

The chain links TRBV27 to TRBJ2-7, with 16 bases lining up with TRBD2. V shed 9 bases and J 0 bases; nucleotides not matched to a gene: 11. CDR1 is MNHEY, CDR2 SMNVEV, per germline (reference sequence). CDR3 length: 18 residues. The CDR3 reads CASSHLGLAGGPSYEQYF. DNA for the CDR3: TGTGCCAGTAGCCACCTGGGACTAGCGGGAGGGCCCTCCTACGAGCAGTACTTC.

Of note for this clonotype: A junction end diverges from the germline sequence, so it may reflect a read error. This chain joins TRBV24-1 and TRBJ1-5, with 7 nucleotides matching TRBD1. Per germline, CDR1 KGHDR and CDR2 SFDVKD. The CDR3 consists of 15 residues. CDR3 protein: CAKPIRTGVNQPHHF. The CDR3 region has the DNA TGTGCCAAGCCCATCCGGACAGGAGTTAATCAGCCCCATCATTTT.

The V call is TRBV6-1, the J call TRBJ2-5; perhaps TRBD2 as D (5 bases). Germline lookup yields CDR1 MNHNS and CDR2 SASEGT. The CDR3 runs to 13 residues. V was shortened by 8 bases and J by 2 bases, with 12 bases between the two germline ends. The CDR3 DNA is TGTGCCAGCGAGGGTGTGGCTCAAGAGACCCAGTACTTC. Translating gives CASEGVAQETQYF.

There are a few counts of this clonotype. This rearrangement joins TRBV4-2 to TRBJ2-3; no firm D call. Germline V gene sequence: CDR1 LGHNA, CDR2 YNFKEQ. The V and J ends lost 10 bases and 5 bases respectively, with 16 bases between them. The CDR3 is 13 amino acids. CDR3 protein: CAIIQGARDTQYF. The CDR3 region has the DNA TGTGCCATCATCCAAGGAGCGAGAGATACGCAGTATTTT.

With respect to this clonotype: One junction end does not reproduce the germline sequence, and a read error may be involved. CDR3 in amino acids: CSSLGASQETQYF. Written as DNA, the CDR3 is TGTAGTTCCCTGGGCGCGTCACAAGAGACCCAGTACTTC. The chain is built from TRBV20-1 and TRBJ2-5; D unclear. Germline V gene sequence: CDR1 DFQATT, CDR2 SNEGSKA (reference sequence). The CDR3 totals 13 residues.

The genes are TRBV12-3 or TRBV12-4 and TRBJ1-2; D remains ambiguous. The V end was cut by 3 bases, the J end by 0 bases, with 5 bases between. The CDR3 is 13 amino acids. The CDR3 DNA follows: TGTGCCAGCAGTTTGGTGTCTAACTATGGCTACACCTTC. It specifies CASSLVSNYGYTF.

The chain has TRBV20-1 and TRBJ1-5; 7 nucleotides line up with TRBD1. Germline assignment: CDR1 DFQATT and CDR2 SNEGSKA (reference sequence). The CDR3 has 14 amino acids. V dropped 0 bases and J dropped 13; count of bases not matched to a gene: 12. The CDR3 bases are TGCAGTGCTAGAGATATGCGACAGGGAGGGACTCAGCATTTT. This sequence encodes CSARDMRQGGTQHF.

A single count supports this clonotype. No conserved phenylalanine or tryptophan ends this CDR3, so it is likely a read error. This sequence joins TRBV19 and TRBJ2-1, with no clear D. This CDR3 has 16 amino acids. Germline V CDR1 and CDR2: LNHDA, SQIVND (reference sequence). The ends were cut back, 4 bases at V and 7 bases at J, with 20 bases in the middle. The CDR3: CASSTLGSLRANEQFL. The CDR3 DNA is TGTGCCAGTAGTACCCTTGGTTCCCTTAGAGCAAATGAGCAGTTCTTA.

A word on this clonotype: Since no conserved phenylalanine or tryptophan closes the CDR3, a read error is the likely cause. The genes are TRBV28 and TRBJ1-2, with D possibly being TRBD1 (6 bases). In germline, CDR1 is MDHEN, CDR2 SYDVKM. Between the trimmed V and J ends, which lost 6 bases and 1 base, there was a span of 15 bases. The CDR3 is 15 residues long. The CDR3 spells CASSPTGPNNYGYTV. As DNA, the CDR3 is TGTGCCAGCAGCCCTACAGGGCCAAATAACTATGGCTACACCGTC.

For the CDR3, the DNA is TGCAGTGCTATCCGGACATGGGGAAAAGTATACGAGCAGTACTTC. Protein: CSAIRTWGKVYEQYF. The chain combines TRBV20-1 with TRBJ2-7, with a weak D call TRBD1 (5 bases). V lost 4 bases and J 4 bases, leaving 20 bases between the germline ends. In germline, CDR1 is DFQATT, CDR2 SNEGSKA (reference sequence). There are 15 residues in the CDR3.

The chain has TRBV6-1 and TRBJ1-2, with D possibly being TRBD1 (6 bases). The CDR3 contains 15 residues. Trimming shortened V by 6 bases and J by 5 bases, and 19 bases separated the two germline ends. Germline assignment: CDR1 MNHNS and CDR2 SASEGT. CDR3 residues: CASRANREFLYGYTF. As DNA, the CDR3 is TGTGCCAGCAGAGCAAACAGGGAGTTCCTTTATGGCTACACCTTC.

The chain joins TRBV11-3 to TRBJ2-3, with D tentatively TRBD1 (5 bases). V gave up 5 bases and J gave up 1 base, with 16 bases separating them. From germline, CDR1 is SGHNT and CDR2 YENEEA. The CDR3 extends over 16 amino acids. CDR3 residues: CASSLQRKGGTDTQYF. Written as DNA, the CDR3 is TGTGCCAGCAGCCTACAAAGGAAAGGGGGCACAGATACGCAGTATTTT.